These T cell receptor beta chains were read from a single sample in a study of OX40 agonist ivuxolimab in advanced cancers. The repertoire was sequenced with immunoSEQ multiplex PCR; TCRdb's copy has only in-frame clones and lacks some. The sample holds 80,000 to 100,000 clones, more than 85% seen once. Sequenced here: CD4+ or CD8+ T cells sorted from blood, sampled in a trial of the OX40 agonist ivuxolimab. Receptor source: an adult with an advanced solid tumor such as melanoma, head and neck, liver or kidney cancer. CDR3s leave out the opening cysteine and the closing phenylalanine or tryptophan. Clone size is shown for a subset of rows, as once, few, many or a class of expanded clone.

V gene: TRBV4-3; clone size: .; J gene: TRBJ2-5; CDR3 protein: ASSQDRDRMNQETQY
V gene: TRBV15; clone size: .; J gene: TRBJ2-5; CDR3 protein: ATSKTSGSWETQY
V gene: TRBV7-2; clone size: .; J gene: TRBJ2-5; CDR3 protein: ASSFSTGGETQY
V gene: TRBV5-1; clone size: few; J gene: TRBJ1-1; CDR3 protein: ASSFKEATEAF
V gene: TRBV19; clone size: .; J gene: TRBJ1-5; CDR3 protein: ASSLLSDMDQPQH
V gene: TRBV19; clone size: .; J gene: TRBJ1-5; CDR3 protein: ASSFFPGGPSGDQPQH
V gene: TRBV10-3; clone size: .; J gene: TRBJ2-5; CDR3 protein: AISRDSAEGTQY
V gene: TRBV28; clone size: .; J gene: TRBJ1-5; CDR3 protein: ASSLPGGEVGQPQH
V gene: TRBV19; clone size: .; J gene: TRBJ1-5; CDR3 protein: ASTPRGQPQH
V gene: TRBV28; clone size: .; J gene: TRBJ2-1; CDR3 protein: ASSEIAGEIYNEQF
V gene: TRBV6-4; clone size: .; J gene: TRBJ1-3; CDR3 protein: ARPGNTIY
V gene: TRBV28; clone size: .; J gene: TRBJ1-5; CDR3 protein: ASSLGGQPQH
V gene: TRBV10-3; clone size: .; J gene: TRBJ1-2; CDR3 protein: AISAGVGRYGYT
V gene: TRBV11-2; clone size: .; J gene: TRBJ1-1; CDR3 protein: ASSFPTGQGTEAF